Detailed here is one T cell receptor (beta chain). The target antigen is unknown. Whoever was chosen for sequencing had shown CD8+CD57+ cell expansion by flow cytometry. The data belong to a study of CD8+CD57+ T cells in acquired aplastic anemia. Overall study context: Average DNA yield from sorted CD4+ and CD8+ cells was about 3 ug.

Genomic DNA provided the template from which TCR beta VDJ and CDR3 profiles were obtained. TCRdb called the reads again in MiXCR, with one record for every CDR3 protein. Among around 210,000 distinct CDR3 sequences, 65% were seen once, and the ten largest hold roughly 53%. Regarding the study as a whole: Patients and controls had in common fewer than 30 CD8+ CDR3 sequences.

In germline, CDR1 is LNHDA, CDR2 SQIVND (reference sequence). The CDR3 contains 13 residues. Deletions cut 3 bases from V and 1 base from J, with 1 base between. This chain joins TRBV19 and TRBJ2-6; D gene unclear. Sequences were obtained from sorted CD4+, CD8+, or CD8+CD57+ T cells (not recorded which) from PBMCs. This TCR was sampled from a human donor with aplastic anemia. Written as DNA, the CDR3 is TGTGCCAGTAGTATGTCTGGGGCCAACGTCCTGACTTTC. Translated, it gives CASSMSGANVLTF.